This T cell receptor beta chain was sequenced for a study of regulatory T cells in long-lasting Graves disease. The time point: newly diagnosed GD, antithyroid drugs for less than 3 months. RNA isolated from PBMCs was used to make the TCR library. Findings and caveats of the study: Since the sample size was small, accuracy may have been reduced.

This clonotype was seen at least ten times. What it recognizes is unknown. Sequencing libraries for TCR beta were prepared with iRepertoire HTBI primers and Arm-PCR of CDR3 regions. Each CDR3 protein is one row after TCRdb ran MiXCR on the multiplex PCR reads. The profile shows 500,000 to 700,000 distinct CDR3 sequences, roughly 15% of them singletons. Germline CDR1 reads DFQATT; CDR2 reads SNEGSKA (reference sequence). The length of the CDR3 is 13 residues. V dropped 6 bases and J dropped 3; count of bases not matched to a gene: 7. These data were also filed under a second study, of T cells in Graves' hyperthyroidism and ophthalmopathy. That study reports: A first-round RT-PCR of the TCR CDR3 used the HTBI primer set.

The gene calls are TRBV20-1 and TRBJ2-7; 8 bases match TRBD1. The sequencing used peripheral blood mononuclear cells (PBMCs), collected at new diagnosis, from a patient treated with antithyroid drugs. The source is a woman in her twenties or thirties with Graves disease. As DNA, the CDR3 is TGCAGTGCCCACAGGGGGGCGGGCTACGAGCAGTACTTC. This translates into CSAHRGAGYEQYF.